Reported below is one T cell receptor beta chain. The data are from a study of cytomegalovirus exposure and HLA in healthy donors. Study background: Early release data held tens of millions of unique TCRs from HLA-typed donors. Among the approximately 420 donors who were genotyped, roughly 86% fell in the genetic ancestry cluster that is associated with self-reported Caucasian donors.

Researchers ran the PCR with 60 Vbeta and 13 Jbeta primers. The data were produced by immunoSEQ multiplex PCR, yet TCRdb's version contains in-frame clones alone and is incomplete. The table lists roughly 130,000 clones, about 80% of them singletons. The CDR3 runs 18 residues. V lost 6 bases, J lost 0 bases, and 15 bases stayed unmatched. CDR1 and CDR2 (germline): SGHDN, FVKESK. The clonotype originates from a young man in good health and CMV-seronegative. This sequence joins TRBV14 and TRBJ1-1; 8 bases agree with TRBD1. Sequencing was performed on PBMCs. Written as DNA, the CDR3 is TGTGCCAGCAGTCGATCGAGACAGGGGTTTGCTATGAACACTGAAGCTTTCTTT. Its translation is CASSRSRQGFAMNTEAFF.